One TCR beta chain is described in this entry. With V trimmed by 9 bases and J by 5 bases, 13 bases remained unmatched. The CDR3 spans 14 residues. The V gene's germline CDR1 is SGDLS and CDR2 YYNGEE. These data come from a study of blood T cell repertoires in COVID-19. The repertoire was sequenced with immunoSEQ multiplex PCR; TCRdb's copy has only in-frame clones and lacks some. Of some 210,000 clones in the sample, approximately 80% were seen once. Individuals drawn from 24 US areas were roughly 18 to 100 years old. The material sequenced was PBMCs or T cells enriched from blood (not recorded which). The genes are TRBV9 and TRBJ2-5, with 7 bases matching TRBD2. This receptor was obtained from a man in his thirties or forties with acute COVID-19. The CDR3 bases are TGTGCCACCAACGACGGGGGGAGGCGGGAGACCCAGTACTTC. Translation gives CATNDGGRRETQYF. The full variable domain, its missing parts supplied by reference TRBV9 and TRBJ2-5, is DSGVTQTPKHLITATGQRVTLRCSPRSGDLSVYWYQQSLDQGLQFLIQYYNGEERAKGNILERFSAQQFPDLHSELNLSSLELGDSALYFCATNDGGRRETQYFGPGTRLLVL.